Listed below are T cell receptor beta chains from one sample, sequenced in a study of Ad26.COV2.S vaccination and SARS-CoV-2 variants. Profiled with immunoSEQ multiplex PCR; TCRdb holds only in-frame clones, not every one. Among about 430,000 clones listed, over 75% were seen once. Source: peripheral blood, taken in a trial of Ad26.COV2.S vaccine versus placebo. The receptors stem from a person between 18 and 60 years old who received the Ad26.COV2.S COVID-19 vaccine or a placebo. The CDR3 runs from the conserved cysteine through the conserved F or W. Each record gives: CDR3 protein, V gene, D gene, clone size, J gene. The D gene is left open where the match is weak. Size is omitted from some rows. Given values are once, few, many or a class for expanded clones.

CASSQDLAESSGANVLTF | TRBV4-3 | TRBD2 | - | TRBJ2-6
CASMRQTYNEQFF | TRBV28 | - | once | TRBJ2-1
CASSQDLLGGRNYGYTF | TRBV4-3 | - | - | TRBJ1-2
CASSEGAGAGYNEQFF | TRBV6-1 | TRBD2 | - | TRBJ2-1
CASSLRGGVSSYGYTF | TRBV3-1/TRBV3-2 | - | - | TRBJ1-2
CATGRDGEAFF | TRBV9 | - | - | TRBJ1-1
CASSIGSETQYF | TRBV5-6 | - | - | TRBJ2-5
CASSIRSLTSGSSYNEQFF | TRBV19 | TRBD2 | - | TRBJ2-1
CASSPTGGPVYGYTF | TRBV6-5 | TRBD1 | - | TRBJ1-2
CASRPGTGDHGYTF | TRBV5-1 | TRBD1 | few | TRBJ1-2
CASSVKSASSTDTQYF | TRBV21-1 | - | once | TRBJ2-3
CASSLWGLAGGGNTGELFF | TRBV7-2 | TRBD2 | once | TRBJ2-2
CASSYSPGSYNEQFF | TRBV6-2/TRBV6-3 | - | once | TRBJ2-1
CASRDVNTGELFF | TRBV7-9 | - | - | TRBJ2-2
CASSQTGGANYGYTF | TRBV6-5 | - | once | TRBJ1-2